This record covers a single T cell receptor (beta chain). The target antigen is unknown. The germline V gene has CDR1 SGHKS and CDR2 YYEKEE (reference sequence). The CDR3 runs to 15 residues. V trimming: 4 bases; J trimming: 0 bases; junction bases outside the gene matches: 6. This sample is part of a study of a mutant IDH1 vaccine in newly diagnosed glioma. The wider study: In some groups vaccination began 4-6 weeks post-radiotherapy; others received it with temozolomide. Patients got radiotherapy, temozolomide, or both beforehand, and most got both.

Time point indicated: week 5, during vaccination. Topical imiquimod was applied with each vaccine dose, which held 300 ug of mutant IDH1 20-mer peptide. Using immunoSEQ multiplex PCR, the repertoire was profiled, and TCRdb retains in-frame clones only, with some absent. The top ten hold about 7.7% of the sample, which has 50,000 or so clones, about 81% seen once. Sequencing used PBMCs, obtained from a glioma patient whose treatment included an IDH1 peptide vaccine. The TCR was taken from a woman in her fifties or sixties with glioma. V and J are TRBV5-5 and TRBJ2-7; TRBD1 matches 8 bases. CDR3 in DNA: TGTGCCAGCAGCGCGACAGGGGCCTTCTCCTACGAGCAGTACTTC. It codes for CASSATGAFSYEQYF. Full variable domain (missing parts from reference TRBV5-5 and TRBJ2-7): DAGVTQSPTHLIKTRGQQVTLRCSPISGHKSVSWYQQVLGQGPQFIFQYYEKEERGRGNFPDRFSARQFPNYSSELNVNALLLGDSALYLCASSATGAFSYEQYFGPGTRLTVT.